This T cell receptor beta chain was recorded in a study of CD8 T cells in Susac syndrome. When the RNA was reverse transcribed, random hexamers were used with an input of roughly 0.5 to 1 ug. An immunoSEQ multiplex PCR generated amplified TCR beta CDR3 products spanning 54 Vbeta and 13 Jbeta. Each CDR3 protein is one row after TCRdb ran MiXCR on the immunoSEQ multiplex PCR reads. The sample consists of over 350,000 distinct CDR3 sequences, around 83% of them appearing once. V lost 5 bases, J lost 16 bases, and 18 bases lay in between. There are 12 residues in the CDR3. In germline, CDR1 is MNHEY, CDR2 SMNVEV (reference sequence).

The V call is TRBV27, the J call TRBJ2-1, with D unclear. The sequence was obtained from a human donor with multiple sclerosis. Sequenced input: CD8+ T cells from PBMCs. For the CDR3, the DNA is TGTGCCAGCAGTGGATCGGGTCTACCGGAATTCTTC. This codes for CASSGSGLPEFF.